This TCR beta chain is drawn from a study of cytomegalovirus exposure and HLA in healthy donors. As for the study in general: The roughly 120 million unique TCR beta sequences, from some 170 million T cells, were found by an earlier analysis. Study conclusions and caveats: The authors later linked a missense DCLRE1C variant to TCR beta V- and J-gene trimming. The authors enumerated roughly 180 TCR beta chains as linked to cytomegalovirus.

PCR amplification relied on 60 Vbeta primers (plus 13 Jbeta primers). The data were produced by immunoSEQ multiplex PCR, yet TCRdb's version contains in-frame clones alone and is incomplete. This sample has 140,000 or so clones; approximately 72% occur once, and the top ten carry around 6.3%. In the case of this clone: Its antigen is unknown.

Between the trimmed V and J ends, which lost 0 bases and 0 bases, there was a span of 7 bases. This CDR3 has 14 residues. Per germline, CDR1 SGDLS and CDR2 YYNGEE. This chain connects TRBV9 to TRBJ2-7, with no clear D. This clonotype was sampled from a woman aged 55-70 years in good health and CMV-seronegative. Sequenced input: PBMCs. In nucleotides, the CDR3 is TGTGCCAGCAGCGTAGCAGGCACCTCCTACGAGCAGTACTTC. Protein sequence: CASSVAGTSYEQYF.